These T cell receptor beta chains were read from a single sample in a study of molecular identifiers for immune sequencing clone quantification. TCRdb processed the PCR reads anew with MiXCR; each CDR3 protein has one entry. The sample records approximately 60,000 distinct CDR3 sequences, about 19% being singletons. Material: naive CD8+ T cells from blood, with Jurkat cell RNA spiked in. The receptors were gathered from a human donor in good health. Some libraries in this study had Jurkat cell RNA spiked in. Both conserved end residues are part of each CDR3. A D gene is named only where the DNA matches it firmly. Clone size is not always given. Where it is, it says once, few, many or a class for expanded clones.

d_call j_call clone_size v_call cdr3_aa cdr3_nt
TRBD2 TRBJ2-1 many TRBV6-2/TRBV6-3 CASRPTSGRDEQFF TGTGCCAGCAGACCGACTAGCGGGAGGGATGAGCAGTTCTTC
NA TRBJ2-5 NA TRBV28 CASSLWDQETQYF TGTGCCAGCAGTTTATGGGACCAAGAGACCCAGTACTTC
TRBD1 TRBJ2-2 many TRBV12-3/TRBV12-4 CASRSRGTGSAAGELFF TGTGCCAGCAGGTCTCGCGGGACAGGGTCCGCGGCCGGGGAGCTGTTTTTT
NA TRBJ2-3 many TRBV2 CASSDIRGIPPTSQYF TGTGCCAGCAGTGACATTCGCGGGATTCCACCAACATCGCAGTATTTT
TRBD2 TRBJ2-2 many TRBV10-3 CAISELAGVSAGELFF TGTGCCATCAGTGAGTTAGCGGGAGTTTCGGCCGGGGAGCTGTTTTTT
TRBD1 TRBJ1-4 NA TRBV2 CASSEGTGDEKLFF TGTGCCAGCAGTGAGGGGACAGGGGATGAAAAACTGTTTTTT
TRBD1 TRBJ1-5 many TRBV6-2/TRBV6-3 CASSTTDRRPPQHF TGTGCCAGCAGTACCACGGACAGGCGGCCGCCCCAGCATTTT
TRBD2 TRBJ2-7 many TRBV5-1 CASSLDVAGVGPGEQYF TGCGCCAGCAGCTTGGACGTTGCGGGAGTAGGACCGGGAGAGCAGTACTTC
TRBD2 TRBJ2-1 NA TRBV6-2/TRBV6-3 CASSYSGQGGNNEQFF TGTGCCAGCAGTTACAGTGGGCAGGGAGGGAACAATGAGCAGTTCTTC
NA TRBJ2-7 many TRBV30 CAWSVLGSDEQYF TGTGCCTGGAGTGTGCTGGGAAGCGACGAGCAGTACTTC
NA TRBJ2-5 many TRBV18 CASSPPLQGSSETQYF TGTGCCAGCTCACCACCGTTGCAGGGATCGTCAGAGACCCAGTACTTC
TRBD2 TRBJ2-1 many TRBV20-1 CSAISGTSGYNEQFF TGCAGTGCTATAAGTGGGACTAGCGGTTACAATGAGCAGTTCTTC
TRBD2 TRBJ2-1 many TRBV7-9 CASSFPTSGETSYNEQFF TGTGCCAGCAGCTTCCCGACTAGCGGGGAAACCAGCTACAATGAGCAGTTCTTC
NA TRBJ1-3 many TRBV25-1 CASTPGGTIYF TGTGCCAGCACGCCCGGAGGCACCATATATTTT
NA TRBJ2-1 NA TRBV6-5 CASSYGEGVSLFF TGTGCCAGCAGTTACGGTGAGGGGGTGAGTCTGTTCTTC
TRBD2 TRBJ2-5 many TRBV11-2 CASSALAANQETQYF TGTGCCAGCAGCGCACTAGCGGCCAACCAAGAGACCCAGTACTTC
NA TRBJ2-6 many TRBV4-1 CASSQDERSGANVLTF TGCGCCAGCAGCCAAGATGAACGCTCTGGGGCCAACGTCCTGACTTTC
NA TRBJ1-5 many TRBV27 CASSSHSNQPQHF TGTGCCAGCAGTTCACATAGCAATCAGCCCCAGCATTTT
NA TRBJ2-3 once TRBV5-6 CASSFFCLTSTDTQYF TGTGCCAGCAGCTTTTTTTGTCTTACTAGCACAGATACGCAGTATTTT
TRBD2 TRBJ2-1 NA TRBV12-3/TRBV12-4 CASLESGRAYNEQFF TGTGCCAGCCTCGAGAGCGGGAGGGCCTACAATGAGCAGTTCTTC
TRBD2 TRBJ2-1 NA TRBV24-1 CATSAVAGAPNEQFF TGTGCCACCAGTGCAGTAGCGGGAGCACCCAATGAGCAGTTCTTC
TRBD1 TRBJ2-7 many TRBV2 CASSVWDRVYEQYF TGTGCCAGCAGTGTATGGGACAGGGTATACGAGCAGTACTTC
TRBD2 TRBJ2-7 many TRBV2 CASSRGREGYEQYF TGTGCCAGCAGCCGGGGGCGGGAGGGATACGAGCAGTACTTC
NA TRBJ1-5 NA TRBV6-5 CASSTMADQPQHF TGTGCCAGCAGCACCATGGCTGATCAGCCCCAGCATTTT
NA TRBJ2-5 many TRBV7-9 CASSLVVQGSQETQYF TGTGCCAGCAGCTTAGTAGTCCAGGGGTCCCAAGAGACCCAGTACTTC
NA TRBJ2-7 NA TRBV15 CATSRSRALSSYEQYF TGTGCCACCAGCAGATCGAGAGCGTTAAGCTCCTACGAGCAGTACTTC
NA TRBJ2-3 NA TRBV6-4 CASRWQIRTDTQYF TGTGCCAGCAGGTGGCAAATCCGCACAGATACGCAGTATTTT
TRBD1 TRBJ1-2 many TRBV12-3/TRBV12-4 CASRTRQGANYGYTF TGTGCCAGCAGGACTAGACAGGGGGCGAACTATGGCTACACCTTC